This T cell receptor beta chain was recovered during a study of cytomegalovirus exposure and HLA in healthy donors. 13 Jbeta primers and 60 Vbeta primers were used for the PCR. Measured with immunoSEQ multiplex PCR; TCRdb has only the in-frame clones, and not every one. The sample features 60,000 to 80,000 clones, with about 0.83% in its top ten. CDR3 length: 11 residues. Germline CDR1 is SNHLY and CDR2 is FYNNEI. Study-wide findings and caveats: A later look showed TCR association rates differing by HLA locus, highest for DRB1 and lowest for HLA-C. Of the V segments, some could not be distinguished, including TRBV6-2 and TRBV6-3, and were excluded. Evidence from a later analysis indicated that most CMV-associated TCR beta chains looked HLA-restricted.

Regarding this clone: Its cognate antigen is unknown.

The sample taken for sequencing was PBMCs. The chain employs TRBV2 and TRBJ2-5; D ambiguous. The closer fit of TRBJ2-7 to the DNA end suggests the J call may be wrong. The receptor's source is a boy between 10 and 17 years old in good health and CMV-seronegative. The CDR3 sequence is CASRWSYEQYF. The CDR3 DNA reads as TGTGCCAGCAGGTGGTCCTACGAGCAGTACTTC.